This TCR beta chain was found in a study of T cells in Graves' hyperthyroidism and ophthalmopathy. The study, taken as a whole, reports: Stable hyperthyroidism and ophthalmopathy were separated using 13 V-J signatures.

On this clonotype: Its antigen is not known.

V shed 0 bases and J shed 3 bases, with 11 bases lying between them. Germline CDR1 reads LNHNV; CDR2 reads YYDKDF (reference sequence). This CDR3 comprises 15 residues. Amplification targeted TCR beta CDR3 regions from RNA transcripts. Initially, a first-round RT-PCR of the TCR CDR3 employed the HTBI primer set. TCRdb used MiXCR to reprocess the multiplex PCR reads, holding one entry per CDR3 protein. The sample yields about 590,000 distinct CDR3 sequences, around 16% seen once. Hyperthyroidism had been newly diagnosed in patients aged 18 to 65, and its duration was under 2 months. Any patient presenting with uncontrolled infection, other autoimmune disease, pregnancy or lactation was left out.

Sequenced sample: blood. This sequence joins TRBV15 and TRBJ2-5, with D possibly TRBD2 on 5 matching bases. The TCR was taken from a woman aged 25-40 years with Graves' hyperthyroidism. CDR3 DNA: TGTGCCACCAGCAGAGATTTGGTTAGCGAAGAGACCCAGTACTTC. Protein: CATSRDLVSEETQYF.